These 17 T cell receptor beta chains were sequenced from one sample in a study of T cells in Graves' hyperthyroidism and ophthalmopathy. Amplification of TCR beta CDR3 regions used RNA as the template. In the first-round RT-PCR of the TCR CDR3, the HTBI primer set was used. A single record per CDR3 protein comes from TCRdb applying MiXCR to the multiplex PCR reads. Of hundreds of thousands of distinct CDR3 sequences listed, under 15% were seen once; the top ten hold approximately 32%. Sequencing used blood. All receptors come from a woman younger than 45 with Graves' hyperthyroidism.

This clonotype was counted between two and nine times. The chain carries TRBV15 and TRBJ2-6, with 7 nucleotides matching TRBD1. The junction had 2 bases not matched to a gene; V was cut back by 0 bases and J by 0 bases. There are 17 residues in the CDR3. Germline loops: CDR1 LNHNV, CDR2 YYDKDF (reference sequence). The CDR3 loop reads CATSREGGGSGANVLTF. The CDR3 bases are TGTGCCACCAGCAGAGAAGGGGGCGGCTCTGGGGCCAACGTCCTGACTTTC.

This chain connects TRBV9 to TRBJ2-1; 7 nucleotides agree with TRBD2. V dropped 1 base and J dropped 3; count of bases not matched to a gene: 13. This CDR3 is 18 amino acids long. Germline V gives CDR1 SGDLS, CDR2 YYNGEE. CDR3 coding DNA: TGTGCCAGCAGCGTATACGGGGTAGGCGGGAGCATCTACAATGAGCAGTTCTTC. This codes for CASSVYGVGGSIYNEQFF.

The table lists this clonotype with many counts. V usage is TRBV20-1 and J usage is TRBJ2-7; 7 bases fit TRBD2. Trimming cost V 5 bases and J 3 bases; bases outside gene matches: 7. In germline, CDR1 is DFQATT, CDR2 SNEGSKA (reference sequence). This CDR3 region has 13 residues. In DNA form, the CDR3 reads TGCAGTGCTCCCGGGACTACTCTCTACGAGCAGTACTTC. Translating gives CSAPGTTLYEQYF.

The rearrangement links TRBV4-2 to TRBJ1-3, with D possibly TRBD1 on 5 matching bases. V was trimmed by 3 bases and J by 0 bases, leaving 12 bases between them. The CDR3 sequence is 16 residues long. Germline lookup yields CDR1 LGHNA and CDR2 YNFKEQ. CDR3 loop: CASSQGGPISGNTIYF. The CDR3 DNA reads as TGTGCCAGCAGCCAGGGGGGACCGATCTCTGGAAACACCATATATTTT.

In this sample, this clonotype turned up many times. The gene calls are TRBV5-1 and TRBJ2-2; D is unresolved. The CDR3 consists of 11 residues. The V and J ends lost 9 bases and 7 bases respectively, with 10 bases between them. Germline V lookup: CDR1 SGHRS, CDR2 YFSETQ. The CDR3, as DNA: TGCGCCACCCAGCTCAACGGGGAGCTGTTTTTT. It codes for CATQLNGELFF.

The sample holds many counts of this clonotype. The V call is TRBV7-9, the J call TRBJ2-5; either TRBD1 or TRBD2 may supply D (5 bases each). The CDR3 spans 13 residues. From germline, CDR1 is SEHNR and CDR2 FQNEAQ (reference sequence). Trimming took 5 bases from V and 5 from J, leaving 12 bases between them. The CDR3 here is CASSPAGDETQYF. DNA for the CDR3: TGTGCCAGCAGCCCGGCTGGGGACGAGACCCAGTACTTC.

On this clonotype itself: This may be a read error: a much more frequent sequence differs by one nucleotide. This chain uses TRBV10-3 with TRBJ2-1; D gene ambiguous. Looked up from germline, CDR1 is ENHRY and CDR2 is SYGVKD. The CDR3 spans 15 residues. The CDR3: CAITAGSDPYNEQCF. In DNA form, the CDR3 reads TGTGCCATCACCGCTGGTTCTGATCCCTACAATGAGCAGTGCTTC.

V usage is TRBV2 and J usage is TRBJ2-3; no definite D call. Trimming shortened V by 7 bases and J by 0 bases, and 14 bases separated the two germline ends. CDR3 length: 15 amino acids. Germline V gene data show CDR1 as SNHLY and CDR2 as FYNNEI. The CDR3 here is CASTSGATSTDTQYF. DNA for the CDR3: TGTGCCAGCACCTCCGGTGCGACTAGCACAGATACGCAGTATTTT. The whole variable domain, filled in from reference TRBV2 and TRBJ2-3, reads EPEVTQTPSHQVTQMGQEVILRCVPISNHLYFYWYRQILGQKVEFLVSFYNNEISEKSEIFDDQFSVERPDGSNFTLKIRSTKLEDSAMYFCASTSGATSTDTQYFGPGTRLTVL.

There are a few counts of this clonotype. V gene TRBV20-1 combines with J gene TRBJ2-5; tentative D call: TRBD2 (6 bases). The V gene's germline CDR1 is DFQATT and CDR2 SNEGSKA (reference sequence). Trimming pared 6 bases from V and 0 bases from J, leaving 23 bases between. This CDR3 comprises 17 residues. The DNA of the CDR3 is TGCAGTGCAACTCCCCCGGGACGAGGGAGGTACCAAGAGACCCAGTACTTC. Amino acid sequence: CSATPPGRGRYQETQYF.

This chain links TRBV10-3 with TRBJ2-3; D is undetermined. The germline V and J ends were trimmed by 5 bases and 3 bases, with 15 bases remaining between them. Per germline, CDR1 ENHRY and CDR2 SYGVKD. The CDR3 runs 15 residues. This chain's CDR3 is CAISPSAEQTDTQYF. CDR3 in DNA: TGTGCCATCAGTCCATCCGCGGAGCAGACAGATACGCAGTATTTT.

This clonotype showed up just a few times. CDR3 sequence reads: CASSFSAHPQGAAPLHF. CDR3 nucleotide sequence: TGTGCCAGCAGTTTTTCCGCCCACCCCCAGGGGGCTGCACCCCTCCACTTT. The chain couples TRBV28 to TRBJ1-6; 8 nucleotides match TRBD1. J lost 11 bases, V lost 3 bases, and 15 bases had no gene match. CDR1 MDHEN and CDR2 SYDVKM come from the germline V gene. CDR3 length: 17 amino acids.

This clonotype was found a few times. The chain has TRBV7-8 and TRBJ2-2, with a tentative D call TRBD1 (5 bases). The CDR3 sequence is 17 residues long. V dropped 4 bases and J dropped 5 bases, with 20 bases sitting between them. The germline CDR1 and CDR2 sequences are SGHVS and FQNEAQ. DNA for the CDR3: TGTGCCAGCAGCTCATCCGAGACAGTATTGCCAACCGGGGAGCTGTTTTTT. Translating gives CASSSSETVLPTGELFF.

The chain recombines TRBV30 with TRBJ2-3; D may be TRBD1 or TRBD2 (5 bases each). With 8 bases removed from V and 9 bases from J, the gap between germline ends came to 21 bases. The CDR3 has 13 residues. Germline values: CDR1 GTSNPN, CDR2 SVGIG (reference sequence). The CDR3 is CAHNLNGAATQYF. The CDR3 DNA follows: TGTGCCCACAACCTCAACGGGGCCGCCACGCAGTATTTT.

At least ten counts were recorded for this clonotype. The V call is TRBV5-1, the J call TRBJ2-1, with TRBD2 matching over 7 bases. CDR3 length: 14 residues. In germline, CDR1 is SGHRS, CDR2 YFSETQ. After removal of 4 bases from V and 7 bases from J, the junction contained 8 bases not matched to a gene. CDR3 coding DNA: TGCGCCAGCAGCCCCGGACTAGGCCAAAATGAGCAGTTCTTC. This gives the protein CASSPGLGQNEQFF.

This clonotype was detected many times. The V and J genes are TRBV29-1 and TRBJ2-1; 10 bases match TRBD2. Looked up from germline, CDR1 is SQVTM and CDR2 is ANQGSEA. Losses at the gene ends were 8 bases for V and 3 bases for J; bases not matched to a gene: 10. The CDR3 runs to 15 residues. CDR3 in amino acids: CSFRGAGGIYNEQFF. DNA of the CDR3: TGCAGCTTCCGAGGAGCGGGAGGGATCTACAATGAGCAGTTCTTC.

This clonotype was seen many times. The rearrangement joins TRBV11-3 to TRBJ2-3, with TRBD2 identical over 7 bases. With 5 bases clipped from V and 7 bases from J, the junction kept 15 bases outside the gene matches. Germline V gene lookup returns CDR1 SGHNT and CDR2 YENEEA. CDR3 length equals 16 residues. CDR3 sequence (DNA): TGTGCCAGCAGCCTCGCCCCCAGCGGGATCCCCAATACGCAGTATTTT. Its protein product is CASSLAPSGIPNTQYF.

This clonotype appeared many times. The chain uses TRBV24-1 and TRBJ1-2, with unresolved D. V was pared by 1 base and J by 7 bases, with 9 bases between. Per the germline V gene, CDR1 is KGHDR and CDR2 is SFDVKD. The CDR3 is made up of 13 amino acids. The CDR3 DNA follows: TGTGCCACCAGTGATTTTAAGGACCGTGGCTACACCTTC. Its translation is CATSDFKDRGYTF.